These 13 T cell receptor beta chains share one sample of origin, sequenced in a study of PD-L1 blockade in urothelial cancer (dated by TCRdb to the late 2010s). Receptors were amplified or captured by the immunoSEQ multiplex PCR assay. TCRdb took this table from immuneACCESS and kept in-frame rearrangements with V and J called. Such tables lack part of the clones; where checked against another copy, unresolved V genes explain under half of the gap, and the rest is unexplained. For this sample the table gives 70,000 to 75,000 clones, of which 85% to 90% were detected only once. The ten largest clones add up to around 3.5% of the sample. Sequences were derived from PBMCs, sampled around atezolizumab (anti-PD-L1) treatment. These receptors all come from a man aged 55 to 70 with urothelial cancer.

V gene TRBV5-1 combines with J gene TRBJ2-1; 10 nucleotides agree with TRBD1. Per germline, CDR1 SGHRS and CDR2 YFSETQ. J gave up 9 bases and V 3 bases, and 3 bases lay outside the gene matches. This CDR3 has 13 residues. CDR3 sequence (DNA): TGCGCCAGCAGCTGGGGACAGGGGAGTGAGCAGTTCTTC. It is translated as CASSWGQGSEQFF.

This clone is a singleton in its sample. The chain is built from TRBV4-2 and TRBJ2-4; D gene unclear. V was trimmed by 2 bases and J by 5 bases, leaving 10 bases between them. Germline CDR1 reads LGHNA; CDR2 reads YNFKEQ. The CDR3 is made up of 14 amino acids. The DNA of the CDR3 is TGTGCCAGCAGCCAATTAGCAACACAAAACATTCAGTACTTC. Translating gives CASSQLATQNIQYF.

This clone was seen only a few times. The rearrangement uses TRBV28 and TRBJ2-1; 11 bases align to TRBD1. CDR1 and CDR2 from the germline V gene are MDHEN and SYDVKM. The CDR3 contains 15 residues. Germline trimming cut 4 bases from V and 5 bases from J; bases unmatched to any gene: 4. CDR3 protein: CASSYGTGGNNEQFF. CDR3 nucleotide sequence: TGTGCCAGCAGTTACGGGACAGGGGGGAACAATGAGCAGTTCTTC.

The sample holds a few counts of this clone. The chain joins TRBV4-1 to TRBJ1-2; TRBD1 is a possible D gene (6 bases). This CDR3 has 15 residues. The germline V gene has CDR1 MGHRA and CDR2 YSYEKL. Between the trimmed V and J ends, which lost 0 bases and 3 bases, there was a span of 11 bases. The CDR3 here is CASSQDPTGYYGYTF. As DNA, the CDR3 is TGCGCCAGCAGCCAAGATCCGACAGGCTACTATGGCTACACCTTC.

This clone showed up just a few times. The rearrangement uses TRBV5-1 and TRBJ2-1; 7 bases align to TRBD1. Germline V CDR1 and CDR2: SGHRS, YFSETQ. This CDR3 region has 15 residues. The V and J ends lost 3 bases and 4 bases, in that order; junction bases with no gene match: 7. The CDR3 DNA sequence: TGCGCCAGCAGCTCCGGGACAGTTTCATACAATGAGCAGTTCTTC. Its translation: CASSSGTVSYNEQFF.

The chain combines TRBV5-1 with TRBJ2-1; 8 bases are a match to TRBD1. With V trimmed by 1 base and J by 9 bases, 12 bases remained unmatched. CDR1 SGHRS and CDR2 YFSETQ come from the germline V gene. CDR3 length: 16 amino acids. CDR3 protein: CASSLTPPGQGTEQFF. In DNA form, the CDR3 reads TGCGCCAGCAGCTTGACCCCGCCCGGACAGGGAACTGAGCAGTTCTTC. The whole variable domain, remainder taken from reference TRBV5-1 and TRBJ2-1, is KAGVTQTPRYLIKTRGQQVTLSCSPISGHRSVSWYQQTPGQGLQFLFEYFSETQRNKGNFPGRFSGRQFSNSRSEMNVSTLELGDSALYLCASSLTPPGQGTEQFFGPGTRLTVL.

V and J are TRBV6-6 and TRBJ1-2; 7 positions agree with TRBD1. After removal of 6 bases from V and 8 bases from J, the junction contained 12 bases not matched to a gene. The length of the CDR3 is 14 residues. Germline CDR1 and CDR2: MNHNY and SVGAGI (reference sequence). This CDR3 is CASRSTGFRSGYTF. CDR3 DNA: TGTGCCAGCAGATCGACAGGGTTTAGGAGCGGCTACACCTTC.

In this sample, this clone turned up once. At the DNA level, this CDR3 is encoded by other sequences in the same sample as well. The V and J genes are TRBV5-1 and TRBJ2-3; 10 bases are a match to TRBD2. Losses at the gene ends were 4 bases for V and 3 bases for J; bases not matched to a gene: 2. Germline V gives CDR1 SGHRS, CDR2 YFSETQ. The CDR3 contains 14 residues. Written as DNA, the CDR3 is TGCGCCAGCAGCCGACTAGCGGGTACAGATACGCAGTATTTT. This codes for CASSRLAGTDTQYF.

The chain recombines TRBV19 with TRBJ1-4; D unclear. The CDR3 has 14 amino acids. Germline lookup yields CDR1 LNHDA and CDR2 SQIVND (reference sequence). The V and J ends lost 3 bases and 5 bases respectively, with 10 bases between them. CDR3 sequence (DNA): TGTGCCAGTAGTATGAGACGGGGAAATGAAAAACTGTTTTTT. The encoded protein is CASSMRRGNEKLFF.

The chain is built from TRBV7-9 and TRBJ2-5, with a tentative D call TRBD1 (6 bases). The V gene's germline CDR1 is SEHNR and CDR2 FQNEAQ (reference sequence). This CDR3 contains 13 residues. The V end was cut by 4 bases, the J end by 2 bases, with 8 bases between. This CDR3 is CASSSDSQETQYF. CDR3 DNA: TGTGCCAGCAGCTCGGACAGTCAAGAGACCCAGTACTTC. The full variable domain, with the rest looked up from reference TRBV7-9 and TRBJ2-5, is DTGVSQNPRHKITKRGQNVTFRCDPISEHNRLYWYRQTLGQGPEFLTYFQNEAQLEKSRLLSDRFSAERPKGSFSTLEIQRTEQGDSAMYLCASSSDSQETQYFGPGTRLLVL.

The V gene is TRBV5-4, the J gene TRBJ2-3; perhaps TRBD2 as D (7 bases). The germline CDR1 and CDR2 sequences are SGHNT and YYREEE (reference sequence). Trimming pared 6 bases from V and 2 bases from J, leaving 19 bases between. This CDR3 comprises 16 residues. This CDR3 is CASTPKGGGVTDTQYF. As DNA, the CDR3 is TGTGCCAGCACCCCGAAGGGGGGGGGAGTCACAGATACGCAGTATTTT.

The chain joins TRBV4-1 to TRBJ2-7; 13 nucleotides align to TRBD2. Germline assignment: CDR1 MGHRA and CDR2 YSYEKL. This CDR3 region has 18 residues. J lost 2 bases, V lost 4 bases, and 11 bases had no gene match. The DNA of the CDR3 is TGCGCCAGCAGCCCCGGACTAGCGGGGGCCGTACGACCCTACGAGCAGTACTTC. As protein: CASSPGLAGAVRPYEQYF.

The chain combines TRBV7-9 with TRBJ2-3; TRBD2 matches at 15 bases. The J segment lost 4 bases and the V segment lost 2 bases, leaving 10 bases of the junction unmatched. The CDR3 contains 19 residues. Germline CDR1 is SEHNR and CDR2 is FQNEAQ (reference sequence). In nucleotides, the CDR3 is TGTGCCAGCAGCTTACGAGGGACTAGCGGGAGGCCCGCCTCAGATACGCAGTATTTT. Its protein is CASSLRGTSGRPASDTQYF.